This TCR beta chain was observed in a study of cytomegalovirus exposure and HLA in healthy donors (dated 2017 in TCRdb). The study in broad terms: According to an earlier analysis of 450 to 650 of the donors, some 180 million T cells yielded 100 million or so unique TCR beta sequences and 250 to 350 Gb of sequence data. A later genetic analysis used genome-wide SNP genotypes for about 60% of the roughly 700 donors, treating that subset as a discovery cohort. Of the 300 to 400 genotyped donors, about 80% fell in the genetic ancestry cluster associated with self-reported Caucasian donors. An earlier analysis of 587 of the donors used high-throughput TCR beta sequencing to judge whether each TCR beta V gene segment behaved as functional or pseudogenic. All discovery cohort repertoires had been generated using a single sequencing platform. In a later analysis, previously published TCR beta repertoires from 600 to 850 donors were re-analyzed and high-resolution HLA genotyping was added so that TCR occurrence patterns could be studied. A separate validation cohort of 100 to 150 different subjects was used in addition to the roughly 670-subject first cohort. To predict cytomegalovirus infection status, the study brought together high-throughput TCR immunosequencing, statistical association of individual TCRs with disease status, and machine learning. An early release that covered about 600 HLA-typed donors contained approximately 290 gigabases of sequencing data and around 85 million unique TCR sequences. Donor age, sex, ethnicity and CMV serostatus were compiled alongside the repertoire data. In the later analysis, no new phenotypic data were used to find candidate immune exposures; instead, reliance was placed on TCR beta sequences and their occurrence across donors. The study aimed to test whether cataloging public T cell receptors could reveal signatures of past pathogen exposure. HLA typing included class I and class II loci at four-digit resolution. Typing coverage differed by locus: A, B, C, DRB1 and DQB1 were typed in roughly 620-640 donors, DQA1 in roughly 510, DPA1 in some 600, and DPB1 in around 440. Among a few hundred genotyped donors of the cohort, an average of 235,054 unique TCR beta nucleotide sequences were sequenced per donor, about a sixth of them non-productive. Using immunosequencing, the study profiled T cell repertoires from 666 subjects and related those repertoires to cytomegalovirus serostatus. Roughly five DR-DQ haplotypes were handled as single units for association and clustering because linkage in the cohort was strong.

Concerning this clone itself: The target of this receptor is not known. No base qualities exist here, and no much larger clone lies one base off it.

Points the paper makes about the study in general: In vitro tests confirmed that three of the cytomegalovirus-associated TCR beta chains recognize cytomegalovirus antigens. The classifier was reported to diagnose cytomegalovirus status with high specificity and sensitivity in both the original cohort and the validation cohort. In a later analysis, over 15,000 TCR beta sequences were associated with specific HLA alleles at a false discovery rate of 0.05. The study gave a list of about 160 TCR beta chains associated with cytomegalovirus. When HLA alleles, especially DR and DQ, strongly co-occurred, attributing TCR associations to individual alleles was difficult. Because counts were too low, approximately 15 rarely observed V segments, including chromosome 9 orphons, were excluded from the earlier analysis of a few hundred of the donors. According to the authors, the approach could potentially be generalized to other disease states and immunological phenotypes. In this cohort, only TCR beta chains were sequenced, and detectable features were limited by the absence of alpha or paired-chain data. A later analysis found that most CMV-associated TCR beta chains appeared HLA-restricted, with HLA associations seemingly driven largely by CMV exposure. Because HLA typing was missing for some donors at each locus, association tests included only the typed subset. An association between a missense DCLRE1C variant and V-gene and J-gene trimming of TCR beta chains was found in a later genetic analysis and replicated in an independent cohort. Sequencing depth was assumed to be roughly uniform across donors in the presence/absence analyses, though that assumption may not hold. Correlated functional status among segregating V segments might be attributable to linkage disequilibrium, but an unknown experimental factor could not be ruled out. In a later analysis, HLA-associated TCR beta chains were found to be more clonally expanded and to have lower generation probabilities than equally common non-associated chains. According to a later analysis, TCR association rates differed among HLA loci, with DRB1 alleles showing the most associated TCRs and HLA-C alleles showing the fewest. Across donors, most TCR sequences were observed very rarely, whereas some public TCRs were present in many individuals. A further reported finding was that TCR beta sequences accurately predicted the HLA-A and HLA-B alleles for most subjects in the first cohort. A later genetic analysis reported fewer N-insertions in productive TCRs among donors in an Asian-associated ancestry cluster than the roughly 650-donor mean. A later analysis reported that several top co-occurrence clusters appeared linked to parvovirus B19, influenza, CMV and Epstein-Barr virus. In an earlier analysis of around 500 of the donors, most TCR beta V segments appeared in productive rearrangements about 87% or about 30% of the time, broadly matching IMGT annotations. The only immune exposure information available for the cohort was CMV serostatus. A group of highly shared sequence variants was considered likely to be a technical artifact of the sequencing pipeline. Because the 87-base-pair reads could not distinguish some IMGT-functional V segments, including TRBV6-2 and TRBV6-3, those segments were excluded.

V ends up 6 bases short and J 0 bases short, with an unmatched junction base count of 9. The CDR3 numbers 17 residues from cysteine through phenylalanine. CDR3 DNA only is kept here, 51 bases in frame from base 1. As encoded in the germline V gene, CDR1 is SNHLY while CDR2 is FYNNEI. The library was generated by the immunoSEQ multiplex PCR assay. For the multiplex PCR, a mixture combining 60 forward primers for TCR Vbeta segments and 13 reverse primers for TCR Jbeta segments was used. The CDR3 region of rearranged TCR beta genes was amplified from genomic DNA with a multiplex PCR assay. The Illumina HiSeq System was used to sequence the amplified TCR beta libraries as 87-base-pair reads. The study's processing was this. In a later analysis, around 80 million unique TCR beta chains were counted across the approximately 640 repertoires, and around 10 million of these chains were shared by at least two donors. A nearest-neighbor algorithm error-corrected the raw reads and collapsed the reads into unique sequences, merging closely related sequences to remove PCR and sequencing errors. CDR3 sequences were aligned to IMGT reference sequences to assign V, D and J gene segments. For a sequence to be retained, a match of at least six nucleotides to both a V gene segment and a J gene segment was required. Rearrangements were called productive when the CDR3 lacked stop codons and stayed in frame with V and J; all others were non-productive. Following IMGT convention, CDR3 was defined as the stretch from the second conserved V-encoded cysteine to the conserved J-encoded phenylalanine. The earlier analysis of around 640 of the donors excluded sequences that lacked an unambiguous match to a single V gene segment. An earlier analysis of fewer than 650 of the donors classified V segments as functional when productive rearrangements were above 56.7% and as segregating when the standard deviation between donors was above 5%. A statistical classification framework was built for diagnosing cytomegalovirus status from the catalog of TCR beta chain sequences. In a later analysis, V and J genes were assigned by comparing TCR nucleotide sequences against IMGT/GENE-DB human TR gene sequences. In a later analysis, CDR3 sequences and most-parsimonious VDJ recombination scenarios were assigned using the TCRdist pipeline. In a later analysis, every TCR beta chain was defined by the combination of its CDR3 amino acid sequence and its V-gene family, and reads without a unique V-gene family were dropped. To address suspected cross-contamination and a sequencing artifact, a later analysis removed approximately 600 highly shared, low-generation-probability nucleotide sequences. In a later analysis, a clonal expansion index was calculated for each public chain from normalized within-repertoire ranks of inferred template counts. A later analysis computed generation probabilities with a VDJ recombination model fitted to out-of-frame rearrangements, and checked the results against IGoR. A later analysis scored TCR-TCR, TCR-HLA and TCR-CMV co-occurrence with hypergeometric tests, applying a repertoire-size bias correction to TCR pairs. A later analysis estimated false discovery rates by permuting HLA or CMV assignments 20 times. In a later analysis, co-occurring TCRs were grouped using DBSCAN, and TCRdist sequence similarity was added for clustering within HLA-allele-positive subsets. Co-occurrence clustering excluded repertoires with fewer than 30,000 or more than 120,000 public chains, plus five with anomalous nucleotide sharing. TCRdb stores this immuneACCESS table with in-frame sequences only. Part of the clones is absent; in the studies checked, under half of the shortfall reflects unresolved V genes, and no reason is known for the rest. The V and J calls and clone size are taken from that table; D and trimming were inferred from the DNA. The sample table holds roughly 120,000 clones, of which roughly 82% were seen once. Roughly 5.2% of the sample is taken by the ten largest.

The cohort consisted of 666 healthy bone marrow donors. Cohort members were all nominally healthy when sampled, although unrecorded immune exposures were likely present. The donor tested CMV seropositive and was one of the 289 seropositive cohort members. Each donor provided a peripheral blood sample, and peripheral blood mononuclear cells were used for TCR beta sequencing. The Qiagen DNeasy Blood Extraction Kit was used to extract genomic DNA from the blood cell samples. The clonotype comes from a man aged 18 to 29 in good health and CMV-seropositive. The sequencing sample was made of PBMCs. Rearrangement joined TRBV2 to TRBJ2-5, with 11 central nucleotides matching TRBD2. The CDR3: CASSGAGTSGDQETQYF. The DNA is TGTGCCAGCAGCGGGGCCGGGACTAGCGGAGACCAAGAGACCCAGTACTTC.